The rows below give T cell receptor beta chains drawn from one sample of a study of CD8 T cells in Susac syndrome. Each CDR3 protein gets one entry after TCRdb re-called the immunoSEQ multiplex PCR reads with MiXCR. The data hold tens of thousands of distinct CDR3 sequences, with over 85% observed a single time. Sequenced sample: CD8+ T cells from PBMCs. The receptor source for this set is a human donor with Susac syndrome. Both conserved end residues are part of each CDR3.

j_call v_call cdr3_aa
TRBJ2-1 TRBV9 CASSVGGKSYNEQFF
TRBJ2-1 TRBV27 CASSLMKTSEQFF
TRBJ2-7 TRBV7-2 CASSLGLGTYEQYF
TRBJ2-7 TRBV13 CASSPNPSYEQYF
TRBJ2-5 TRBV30 CAWSNGGETQYF
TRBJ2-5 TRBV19 CASSIDLTGILETQYF
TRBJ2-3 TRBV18 CASSIRDGTILTDTQYF
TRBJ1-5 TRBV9 CASSVDGGPSNQPQHF
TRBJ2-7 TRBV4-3 CASSQVRGQGYEQYF
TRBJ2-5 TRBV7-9 CASSFGTEETQYF
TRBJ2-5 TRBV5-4 CASSFGEETQYF
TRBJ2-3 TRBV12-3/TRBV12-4 CASRGDGRVPTDTQYF
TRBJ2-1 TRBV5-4 CASSFGDPTSEQFF
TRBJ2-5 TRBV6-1 CASSSKPGLAGRATQYF
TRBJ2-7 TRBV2 CASRNLEGLIYYEQYF
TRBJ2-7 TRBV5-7 CASSFKTRTSEQYF
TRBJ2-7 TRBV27 CASTPSFGRRSYEQYF
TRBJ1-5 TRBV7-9 CASSSFDRDDQPQHF
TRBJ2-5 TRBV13 CASSNPPGLAGVYETQYF
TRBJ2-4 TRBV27 CASSPGQGRNIQYF
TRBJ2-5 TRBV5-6 CASSPLGTWQETQYF
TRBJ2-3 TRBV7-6 CASSPIYREWVDTQYF
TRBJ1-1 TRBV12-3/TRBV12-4 CASSLNPGKAFF
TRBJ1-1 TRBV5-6 CASSPEAGVNTEAFF
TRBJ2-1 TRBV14 CASSPAGTFNEQFF
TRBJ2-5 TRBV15 CATSPRRSYGETQYF
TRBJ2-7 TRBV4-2 CASSQGGDRLYEQYF
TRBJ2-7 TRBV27 CASSELAGEPYEQYF
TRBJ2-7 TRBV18 CASSESGRQTYEQYF
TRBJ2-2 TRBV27 CASRTIAIPTGELFF
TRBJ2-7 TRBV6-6 CASSYRDTYYEQYF
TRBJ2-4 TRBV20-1 CSARASLENIQYF
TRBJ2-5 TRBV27 CASSTGGLAQYF
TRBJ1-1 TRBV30 CAWHEGQGDTLNTEAFF
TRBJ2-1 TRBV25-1 CASSALRLGTQFF
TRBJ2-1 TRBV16 CASSQQQGNEQFF
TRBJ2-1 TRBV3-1 CATARDPQWNEQFF
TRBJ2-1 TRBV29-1 CSVRGTRDEQFF
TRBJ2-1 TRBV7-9 CASLREGSYNEQFF
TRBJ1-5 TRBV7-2 CASSLWGANQPQHF
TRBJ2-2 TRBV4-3 CASSQDAGMGLFF
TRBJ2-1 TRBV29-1 CSVPGTWAREEQFF
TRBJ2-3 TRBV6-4 CASSDSTSGSTDTQYF
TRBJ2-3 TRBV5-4 CASSKPGQTDTQYF
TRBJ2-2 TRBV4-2 CASSHRWTGELFF